The rows below give T cell receptor beta chains drawn from one sample of a study of tumor-infiltrating lymphocytes in primary liver carcinoma. TCRdb re-called the multiplex PCR reads with MiXCR, one entry per CDR3 protein. The data show 310,000 or so distinct CDR3 sequences, more than 55% seen once. Sequencing was done on a sample of peripheral blood. The receptors were gathered from a woman younger than 45 with primary liver carcinoma and hepatitis B virus infection. The CDR3 runs from the conserved cysteine through the conserved F or W. The D gene is left open where the match is weak. The size of a clone is reported for some rows only, either as once, few or many, or as a class for expanded clones.

v_call	j_call	clone_size	d_call	cdr3_aa	cdr3_nt
TRBV28	TRBJ1-1	-	-	CASSLRRNEAFF	TGTGCCAGCAGTCTTCGGCGGAATGAAGCTTTCTTT
TRBV6-1	TRBJ1-1	-	-	CASTRRIGDTEALF	TGTGCCAGCACACGGAGAATTGGGGACACTGAAGCTCTCTTT
TRBV9	TRBJ2-1	-	-	CASSVGSSHEQFF	TGTGCCAGCAGCGTAGGTAGTTCCCATGAGCAGTTCTTC
TRBV11-2	TRBJ2-3	-	-	CASSLDRRGRVIYRQYF	TGTGCCAGCAGCTTAGATAGGCGGGGCAGAGTCATATATAGGCAGTATTTT
TRBV12-3/TRBV12-4	TRBJ2-1	many	-	CASSLIGSSSPYNEQFF	TGTGCCAGCAGTTTAATAGGTAGCTCCAGCCCCTACAATGAGCAGTTCTTC
TRBV30	TRBJ1-5	few	-	CAWSVRGSNQPQHF	TGTGCCTGGAGTGTACGAGGGAGCAATCAGCCCCAGCATTTT
TRBV6-5	TRBJ1-6	-	-	CASSYEMNNSPLHF	TGTGCCAGCAGTTACGAGATGAATAATTCACCCCTCCACTTT
TRBV4-3	TRBJ2-7	-	-	CASSQDAGGLYEQYF	TGCGCCAGCAGCCAAGATGCCGGGGGGCTCTACGAGCAGTACTTC
TRBV29-1	TRBJ1-2	many	TRBD1	CSVEDREGYGYTF	TGCAGCGTTGAGGACAGGGAAGGCTATGGCTACACCTTC
TRBV6-2/TRBV6-3	TRBJ1-1	few	-	CASSSHWTQEGTEAFF	TGTGCCAGCAGTTCACATTGGACGCAGGAGGGCACTGAAGCTTTCTTT
TRBV11-1	TRBJ2-1	-	-	CASSLQGRSYNKQLF	TGTGCCAGCAGCTTACAGGGTAGAAGCTACAATAAGCAGTTATTC
TRBV11-1	TRBJ2-1	-	TRBD1	CVNRGQGMNEQFF	TGTGTCAACAGAGGACAGGGAATGAATGAGCAGTTCTTC
TRBV7-9	TRBJ2-7	-	-	CASSFGHSYEQYF	TGTGCCAGCAGCTTCGGACACTCCTATGAGCAGTACTTC
TRBV6-6	TRBJ2-3	-	-	CASGEGARTDTQYF	TGTGCCAGCGGGGAAGGGGCCCGCACAGATACGCAGTATTTT
TRBV6-5	TRBJ1-1	-	-	CASSLGWNTEAFF	TGTGCCAGCAGTTTGGGATGGAACACTGAAGCTTTCTTT
TRBV12-3/TRBV12-4	TRBJ1-1	many	-	CASSFWGTEAFF	TGTGCCAGCAGTTTTTGGGGCACTGAAGCTTTCTTT
TRBV5-5	TRBJ2-3	-	TRBD1	CASSGGQGNMATQYF	TGTGCCAGCAGCGGAGGACAGGGTAATATGGCTACGCAGTATTTT
TRBV5-6	TRBJ2-3	-	-	CASSRIALEADTQYF	TGTGCCAGCAGCCGGATAGCCCTTGAGGCAGATACGCAGTATTTT
TRBV6-5	TRBJ2-7	-	TRBD2	CASSSLAGAEEQYF	TGTGCCAGCAGTTCCCTAGCGGGAGCAGAGGAGCAGTACTTC
TRBV4-1	TRBJ2-7	-	-	CASSQSQGNTYEQYF	TGCGCCAGCAGCCAGTCGCAGGGAAACACCTACGAGCAGTACTTC
TRBV6-5	TRBJ1-2	-	-	CASSYEGSYGYTF	TGTGCCAGCAGTTACGAGGGGAGCTATGGCTACACCTTC
TRBV25-1	TRBJ2-2	once	-	CASSECQGLAGELFF	TGTGCCAGCAGTGAATGTCAGGGATTGGCCGGGGAGCTGTTTTTT
TRBV12-3/TRBV12-4	TRBJ2-7	-	-	CASSLSQASYEQYF	TGTGCCAGCAGTTTGTCACAGGCTTCCTACGAGCAGTACTTC
TRBV2	TRBJ1-5	-	-	CASLRDRNQPQHF	TGTGCCAGTCTCCGGGACCGCAATCAGCCCCAGCATTTT
TRBV12-3/TRBV12-4	TRBJ2-3	few	-	CASSKTSPTDTQYF	TGTGCCAGCAGCAAGACTAGTCCCACAGATACGCAGTATTTT
TRBV29-1	TRBJ2-5	-	-	CSAVPHRLQETQYF	TGCAGCGCTGTTCCGCACAGACTCCAAGAGACCCAGTACTTC
TRBV28	TRBJ2-1	-	-	CASSFPLTSNYNEQFF	TGTGCCAGCAGTTTCCCGTTGACTAGTAACTACAATGAGCAGTTCTTC
TRBV7-3	TRBJ1-1	-	TRBD1	CASRAEGATEAFF	TGTGCCAGCAGAGCCGAGGGGGCCACTGAAGCTTTCTTT
TRBV29-1	TRBJ2-3	-	TRBD2	CSSGTGGGFSDTQYF	TGCAGCTCGGGGACGGGAGGGGGGTTCTCAGATACGCAGTATTTT
TRBV6-2/TRBV6-3	TRBJ2-7	-	TRBD2	CTSTRGGTSVEQYF	TGTACCAGCACTCGCGGGGGGACTAGCGTCGAGCAGTACTTC
TRBV12-3/TRBV12-4	TRBJ2-5	once	-	CTSSRGTEVGAQYF	TGTACCAGCAGTCGAGGGACCGAGGTGGGGGCCCAGTACTTC
TRBV4-3	TRBJ1-2	-	-	CASSAELEIYGYAF	TGCGCCAGTAGCGCTGAGTTGGAGATTTATGGCTACGCCTTC
TRBV10-3	TRBJ2-7	-	-	CATKGQGPTYEQYF	TGTGCCACCAAGGGGCAGGGGCCTACCTACGAGCAGTACTTC
TRBV12-5	TRBJ2-1	many	-	CASGLVQGGAYNEQFF	TGTGCTAGTGGTTTGGTCCAGGGGGGCGCCTACAATGAGCAGTTCTTC
TRBV28	TRBJ2-3	-	TRBD2	CASSFPTSGISTDTQYF	TGTGCCAGCAGTTTTCCAACTAGCGGGATAAGCACAGATACGCAGTATTTT
TRBV10-3	TRBJ1-1	-	-	CAISMEGGGITEAFF	TGTGCCATCAGCATGGAGGGAGGGGGAATCACTGAAGCTTTCTTC
TRBV5-5	TRBJ1-1	once	TRBD1	CVSSQDRGFYTEAFF	TGTGTCAGCAGCCAAGACAGGGGATTTTACACTGAAGCTTTCTTT
TRBV28	TRBJ2-1	-	TRBD2	CASSYPGLASNEQFF	TGTGCCAGCAGTTACCCGGGACTAGCATCTAATGAGCAGTTCTTC
TRBV5-6	TRBJ1-5	many	TRBD1	CASSLRGGVNQPQHF	TGTGCCAGCAGCTTGAGAGGGGGCGTCAATCAGCCCCAGCATTTT
TRBV11-2	TRBJ2-4	many	-	CASSSWDLGGYIQYF	TGTGCCAGCAGCTCATGGGACCTGGGCGGGTACATTCAGTACTTC